Shown below are 32 T cell receptor beta chains from a single sample sequenced in a study of blood T cell repertoires in COVID-19. The assay was immunoSEQ multiplex PCR, and TCRdb's table has in-frame clones only and misses some. Of fewer than 250,000 clones in the sample, around nine tenths were seen once. The sample comprised peripheral blood. These receptors all come from a woman aged 60-70 years who had recovered from COVID-19.

The gene calls are TRBV5-4 and TRBJ1-2, with D possibly matching TRBD1 (6 bases). Trimming took 4 bases from V and 8 from J, leaving 24 bases between them. The germline V gene has CDR1 SGHNT and CDR2 YYREEE (reference sequence). CDR3 length equals 16 residues. The chain's CDR3 is CASSPQAGASLGGYTF. The CDR3 bases are TGTGCCAGCAGCCCTCAGGCAGGGGCGAGCCTGGGAGGCTACACCTTC. Full variable domain (outside the CDR3, taken from reference TRBV5-4 and TRBJ1-2): ETGVTQSPTHLIKTRGQQVTLRCSSQSGHNTVSWYQQALGQGPQFIFQYYREEENGRGNFPPRFSGLQFPNYSSELNVNALELDDSALYLCASSPQAGASLGGYTFGSGTRLTVV.

The chain carries TRBV18 and TRBJ2-3; D possibly corresponds to TRBD2 (6 bases). This CDR3 comprises 15 residues. The V gene's germline CDR1 is KGHSH and CDR2 LQKENI. Trimming cost V 3 bases and J 4 bases, with 14 bases left between them. This CDR3 is CASSPIVEGPDTQYF. Here the CDR3 DNA reads TGTGCCAGCTCACCGATCGTGGAGGGACCAGATACGCAGTATTTT.

The V call is TRBV7-2, the J call TRBJ1-1, with D uncertain. The germline gives CDR1 SGHTA, CDR2 FQGNSA. The germline V and J ends were trimmed by 5 bases and 0 bases, with 13 bases remaining between them. This CDR3 comprises 15 residues. In nucleotides, the CDR3 is TGTGCCAGCAGCAGAAGTCGAGAAATGAACACTGAAGCTTTCTTT. Translated: CASSRSREMNTEAFF.

This sequence joins TRBV6-5 and TRBJ2-7; TRBD1 aligns across 9 bases. The CDR3 has 13 residues. J was trimmed by 7 bases and V by 6 bases; bases with no gene match: 7. The germline V gene encodes CDR1 MNHEY and CDR2 SVGAGI. The CDR3 loop is CASRLQGAGEQYF. The CDR3 DNA is TGTGCCAGCAGGTTACAGGGGGCGGGTGAGCAGTACTTC.

Here the CDR3 reads CASSQPYFNYGYTF. The CDR3 DNA is TGTGCCAGCAGCCAACCGTACTTTAACTATGGCTACACCTTC. The chain joins TRBV3-1 (or the pseudogene TRBV3-2) to TRBJ1-2, with D unclear. In germline, CDR1 is LGHDT, CDR2 YNNKEL (reference sequence). The ends were cut back, 2 bases at V and 1 base at J, with 8 bases in the middle. The CDR3 length is 14 residues.

The chain couples TRBV5-1 to TRBJ2-5; TRBD2 matches at 13 bases. Germline V gene data show CDR1 as SGHRS and CDR2 as YFSETQ. After removal of 4 bases from V and 3 bases from J, the junction contained 3 bases not matched to a gene. The CDR3 totals 15 residues. The CDR3 sequence: CASSHGLAGEETQYF. CDR3 bases: TGCGCCAGCAGCCATGGACTAGCGGGGGAAGAGACCCAGTACTTC.

This chain connects TRBV6-5 to TRBJ1-4; D unclear. CDR1 and CDR2 (germline): MNHEY, SVGAGI. The CDR3 runs 12 residues. V dropped 2 bases and J dropped 7 bases, with 5 bases sitting between them. Here the CDR3 reads CASSYGGEKLFF. The CDR3 DNA reads TGTGCCAGCAGTTACGGAGGTGAAAAACTGTTTTTT.

This chain joins TRBV29-1 and TRBJ2-1; the D gene is possibly TRBD2 (6 bases). V lost 4 bases and J lost 0, with 7 bases in between. Germline lookup yields CDR1 SQVTM and CDR2 ANQGSEA. The CDR3 is 13 amino acids. The CDR3, as DNA: TGCAGCGTTGCCGGGAGCTCCTACAATGAGCAGTTCTTC. Translation gives CSVAGSSYNEQFF.

V gene TRBV2 combines with J gene TRBJ2-1; a possible D gene is TRBD2 (7 bases). V was shortened by 4 bases and J by 7 bases, with 17 bases between the two germline ends. CDR1 is SNHLY, CDR2 FYNNEI, per germline. This CDR3 is built from 15 residues. This chain's CDR3 is CASSGEGGPHNEQFF. As DNA, the CDR3 is TGTGCCAGCAGTGGCGAGGGGGGGCCCCATAATGAGCAGTTCTTC.

This clone has only a few counts. The chain links TRBV5-1 to TRBJ1-1, with TRBD1 as a possible D gene (5 bases). V gave up 4 bases and J gave up 5 bases, with 24 bases separating them. The length of the CDR3 is 17 residues. CDR1 is SGHRS, CDR2 YFSETQ, per germline. The CDR3 DNA is TGCGCCAGCAGCCGAGCCCTGGGGTTCTTGAAGGGGACTGAAGCTTTCTTT. Its translation: CASSRALGFLKGTEAFF.

The chain has TRBV19 and TRBJ1-3; a possible D gene is TRBD1 (6 bases). V dropped 1 base and J dropped 1 base, with 8 bases sitting between them. CDR1 is LNHDA and CDR2 is SQIVND in the germline V gene (reference sequence). The CDR3 contains 15 residues. CDR3 nucleotide sequence: TGTGCCAGTAGTATAGGGACAGCATCTGGAAACACCATATATTTT. Translating it yields CASSIGTASGNTIYF.

This chain connects TRBV19 to TRBJ1-5; TRBD1 aligns across 7 bases. In germline, CDR1 is LNHDA, CDR2 SQIVND (reference sequence). Trimming removed 2 bases from V and 4 bases from J; junction bases left unmatched: 8. CDR3 size: 16 residues. The CDR3 DNA sequence: TGTGCCAGTAGTATACGGTCTCTACAGGGGAATCAGCCCCAGCATTTT. Its translation: CASSIRSLQGNQPQHF.

This chain connects TRBV9 to TRBJ2-7, with 12 bases aligning to TRBD2. V lost 2 bases, J lost 2 bases, and 5 bases stayed unmatched. The germline V gene encodes CDR1 SGDLS and CDR2 YYNGEE. CDR3 length equals 16 residues. DNA of the CDR3: TGTGCCAGCAGCGTTACTAGCGGGGGGTCGACCTACGAGCAGTACTTC. Encoded protein: CASSVTSGGSTYEQYF.

This clone appeared a single time. This chain connects TRBV6-5 to TRBJ1-2; 10 bases map to TRBD1. The CDR3 is made up of 14 amino acids. Germline V gene sequence: CDR1 MNHEY, CDR2 SVGAGI. V was pared by 7 bases and J by 4 bases, with 6 bases of the junction left unmatched. In nucleotides, the CDR3 is TGTGCCAGCACCGATCGGGACAGGGGCTATGGCTACACCTTC. This gives the protein CASTDRDRGYGYTF.

The chain combines TRBV20-1 with TRBJ2-1; D is uncertain. Germline lookup yields CDR1 DFQATT and CDR2 SNEGSKA (reference sequence). The germline V and J ends were trimmed by 3 bases and 3 bases, with 9 bases remaining between them. This CDR3 is built from 13 residues. CDR3 DNA sequence: TGCAGTGCTAGTGCAGCGCGCTACAATGAGCAGTTCTTC. It translates to CSASAARYNEQFF.

In this sample, this clone turned up once. This chain links TRBV19 with TRBJ2-5; D is possibly TRBD1 (5 bases). The length of the CDR3 is 15 residues. Trimming stripped 5 bases from V and 1 base from J, with 14 bases between. The germline CDR1 and CDR2 sequences are LNHDA and SQIVND (reference sequence). The CDR3 sequence is CASSARSQGQETQYF. The CDR3, as DNA: TGTGCCAGTAGTGCCAGATCCCAGGGCCAAGAGACCCAGTACTTC.

The chain employs TRBV29-1 and TRBJ2-7; no clear D. Trimming removed 3 bases at V and 5 bases at J, with 11 bases between. The CDR3 covers 12 residues. Germline lookup yields CDR1 SQVTM and CDR2 ANQGSEA. In DNA, the CDR3 is TGCAGCGTTGATCCAGGAACCGACGAGCAGTACTTC. Residues: CSVDPGTDEQYF.

This chain links TRBV7-2 with TRBJ1-1; the D gene is possibly TRBD1 (5 bases). Trimming cost V 2 bases and J 7 bases, with 11 bases left between them. CDR1 SGHTA and CDR2 FQGNSA come from the germline V gene. The CDR3 length is 13 residues. The DNA for the CDR3 is TGTGCCAGCAGCTTATTTCCGGGACTTGAAGCTTTCTTT. Encoded protein: CASSLFPGLEAFF.

The chain links TRBV11-3 to TRBJ2-1; perhaps TRBD2 as D (7 bases). The germline V gene encodes CDR1 SGHNT and CDR2 YENEEA. The CDR3 length is 15 residues. V shed 2 bases and J shed 9 bases, with 17 bases lying between them. CDR3 residues: CASSLSGGGHGEQFF. CDR3 nucleotide sequence: TGTGCCAGCAGCTTAAGTGGGGGGGGCCATGGTGAGCAGTTCTTC.

The genes are TRBV15 and TRBJ1-4, with no clear D. V dropped 4 bases and J dropped 7 bases, with 13 bases sitting between them. This CDR3 comprises 14 residues. The V gene's germline CDR1 is LNHNV and CDR2 YYDKDF (reference sequence). CDR3 sequence (DNA): TGTGCCACCAGCATTGGACTCCGGATTGAAAAACTGTTTTTT. Protein product: CATSIGLRIEKLFF.

V gene TRBV9 combines with J gene TRBJ2-2; the match to TRBD2 covers 11 bases. Germline CDR1 SGDLS, CDR2 YYNGEE. This CDR3 contains 17 residues. V trimming: 0 bases; J trimming: 4 bases; junction bases outside the gene matches: 5. The CDR3 coding sequence is TGTGCCAGCAGCGTAGCGCAGGGACTAGCGGCCACCGGGGAGCTGTTTTTT. Translating it yields CASSVAQGLAATGELFF.

This clone was seen only once. The chain joins TRBV19 to TRBJ1-4; tentative D call: TRBD1 (5 bases). The CDR3 has 14 residues. V lost 7 bases and J lost 8, with 17 bases in between. In germline, CDR1 is LNHDA, CDR2 SQIVND (reference sequence). Here the CDR3 DNA reads TGTGCCAGTACCCAGACAGTCCTCGGGGAAAAACTGTTTTTT. This encodes CASTQTVLGEKLFF.

This rearrangement joins TRBV2 to TRBJ2-5; D perhaps matches TRBD2 (6 bases). Germline CDR1 and CDR2: SNHLY and FYNNEI. The CDR3 length is 14 residues. The V end lost 7 bases, the J end lost 4 bases, and 16 bases lay between the germline ends. The CDR3 DNA reads as TGTGCCAGCAAGTTAGGGCGGGGTGTAGAGACCCAGTACTTC. Its translation: CASKLGRGVETQYF.

The V call is TRBV19, the J call TRBJ1-5; weak D call: TRBD1 (6 bases). Germline V gene sequence: CDR1 LNHDA, CDR2 SQIVND (reference sequence). CDR3 length: 13 amino acids. The V end was cut by 9 bases, the J end by 2 bases, with 11 bases between. The CDR3 nucleotides are TGTGCCAGCATGGACAGACGCAATCAGCCCCAGCATTTT. Amino acids: CASMDRRNQPQHF.

The rearrangement uses TRBV5-8 and TRBJ1-4, with D possibly matching TRBD1 (5 bases). V was clipped by 0 bases and J by 7 bases, with 16 bases between them. Germline CDR1 and CDR2: SGHTS and YDEGEE. The CDR3 is 16 amino acids. CDR3: CASSLGQGRRGEKLFF. In DNA form, the CDR3 reads TGTGCCAGCAGCTTGGGTCAGGGCAGGAGAGGTGAAAAACTGTTTTTT.

This sequence joins TRBV15 and TRBJ1-5, with D tentatively TRBD1 (6 bases). The V end lost 5 bases, the J end lost 1 base, and 18 bases lay between the germline ends. The germline V gene has CDR1 LNHNV and CDR2 YYDKDF (reference sequence). This CDR3 is built from 17 residues. The CDR3, as DNA: TGTGCCACCAGCGGCCAGCCCTTGGGGGCGAGCAATCAGCCCCAGCATTTT. This translates into CATSGQPLGASNQPQHF.

The rearrangement links TRBV6-5 to TRBJ2-7, with a tentative D call TRBD2 (6 bases). The CDR3 is made up of 14 amino acids. In germline, CDR1 is MNHEY, CDR2 SVGAGI. V was cut by 6 bases and J by 5 bases, with 17 bases left in between. The DNA for the CDR3 is TGTGCCAGCAGGGAGGGCCTGTCTAGGGACGAGCAGTACTTC. Protein: CASREGLSRDEQYF.

This clone appeared once. This rearrangement joins TRBV5-4 to TRBJ1-2; possibly TRBD1 for D (5 bases). The CDR3 contains 15 residues. The germline V and J ends were trimmed by 3 bases and 0 bases, with 12 bases remaining between them. The germline CDR1 and CDR2 sequences are SGHNT and YYREEE (reference sequence). Written as DNA, the CDR3 is TGTGCCAGCAGCTCCCCGGGGGAAGCTAACTATGGCTACACCTTC. Translation: CASSSPGEANYGYTF. Using reference TRBV5-4 and TRBJ1-2 for the parts outside the CDR3, the full variable domain is ETGVTQSPTHLIKTRGQQVTLRCSSQSGHNTVSWYQQALGQGPQFIFQYYREEENGRGNFPPRFSGLQFPNYSSELNVNALELDDSALYLCASSSPGEANYGYTFGSGTRLTVV.

This chain links TRBV10-3 with TRBJ2-5, with D tentatively TRBD2 (6 bases). V lost 6 bases, J lost 2 bases, and 10 bases lay in between. Germline assignment: CDR1 ENHRY and CDR2 SYGVKD. The CDR3 spans 13 residues. In DNA, the CDR3 is TGTGCCATCAGGGGGACTGGGCAAGAGACCCAGTACTTC. It translates to CAIRGTGQETQYF.

This clone appeared a single time. This sequence joins TRBV7-3 and TRBJ2-3; weak D call: TRBD2 (6 bases). Per germline, CDR1 SGHTA and CDR2 FQGTGA. With 0 bases removed from V and 0 bases from J, the gap between germline ends came to 10 bases. The CDR3 covers 16 residues. For the CDR3, the DNA is TGTGCCAGCAGCTTAACAGCAGCGGGTAGCACAGATACGCAGTATTTT. Translating gives CASSLTAAGSTDTQYF.

The V gene is TRBV7-2, the J gene TRBJ1-1, with D perhaps matching TRBD1 (5 bases). Germline V gene sequence: CDR1 SGHTA, CDR2 FQGNSA. CDR3 length: 15 residues. V shed 1 base and J shed 3 bases, with 12 bases lying between them. The DNA for the CDR3 is TGTGCCAGCAGCTTAGAAGGGGCTGCGTACACTGAAGCTTTCTTT. Its protein product is CASSLEGAAYTEAFF.

The V and J genes are TRBV18 and TRBJ2-3; 9 nucleotides line up with TRBD2. CDR1 and CDR2 (germline): KGHSH, LQKENI. The V gene end was trimmed by 6 bases and the J gene end by 0 bases; junction bases not matched to a gene: 7. This CDR3 is built from 16 residues. The CDR3 region is CASSPLAGPSTDTQYF. The CDR3 region has the DNA TGTGCCAGCTCCCCGCTAGCGGGGCCTAGCACAGATACGCAGTATTTT.